Detailed here is one TCR beta chain. Its antigen remains unknown. This sample is part of a study of beta chain features in type 1 diabetes. CDR3 length: 11 amino acids. The germline CDR1 and CDR2 sequences are MNHEY and SVGAGI. Trimming shortened V by 10 bases and J by 2 bases, and 9 bases separated the two germline ends. Study-wide points: Reduced insertions and increased deletions marked VDJ junctions in type 1 diabetes patients.

Every isolated RNA sample was fully reverse transcribed, so sequencing captured expressed TCRB transcripts. Repertoires were generated with immunoSEQ multiplex PCR, while TCRdb's copy carries only in-frame clones and drops some. The repertoire holds roughly 450,000 clones, with about an eighth as singletons. The sequence was collected from a woman under 30 in good health. Input material: naive CD4+ T cells from blood. This rearrangement joins TRBV6-5 to TRBJ2-7; D uncertain. The CDR3 reads CAINRPYEQYV. DNA for the CDR3: TGTGCCATCAACCGACCCTACGAGCAGTACGTC.